The entry below gives a single T cell receptor beta chain sequence along with its context. Which antigen it targets is not known. The junction shows a germline mismatch at one end, possibly a read error. CD8 naive samples were CD45RO-negative cells positively selected for CCR7, giving a CD45RA+CCR7+ population that excluded TemRA cells. The donors were healthy, HIV-negative adults who had no recently reported acute infections or vaccinations. Every donor was a Caucasian adult residing in Nashville, Tennessee, USA. Blood was obtained by leukapheresis, after which PBMCs were separated by Ficoll-Histopaque density gradient centrifugation and cryopreserved in liquid nitrogen vapor phase. Purity and quantity of every magnetically sorted T cell population were checked by analytical flow cytometry. Genomic DNA was isolated from each sorted fraction and quantified by UV absorbance on a Nanodrop 2000c. This specimen comes from a study of shared clonotypes between healthy human individuals (TCRdb year 2020). Some background on the complete study: The cohort comprised two women and a few men aged 18 to 49 years. Blood TCR repertoires of roughly five healthy adults were deeply sequenced to estimate repertoire size and the extent of clonotype sharing between individuals. Different laboratories and diverse techniques were used to prepare libraries and sequence TCR repertoires, to increase sequencing depth and limit assay-specific biases. Each donor's leukapheresis produced roughly between about 0.85 and 10 billion PBMCs. For each donor, CD4 naive and CD4 memory were each given three plates, CD8 naive was given two plates, and CD8 memory was given one plate. What the study reported, not specific to this receptor: Larger estimated clonotype richness was generally found for naive subsets than for memory subsets. Pairwise subsampling indicated that sequencing depth was expected to affect the degree of clonotype sharing among donors. Incomplete sequencing was indicated by rarefaction of sorted-subset datasets, despite the large sequencing depth. Higher generation probabilities were observed for clonotypes shared by all four sorted-subset donors than for non-shared clonotypes. Sampling was limited to blood, and TCR repertoires in tissue likely differ from TCR repertoires in blood. The genetic and exposure-history diversity represented was limited by the small number of donors. When a few donors were compared, the shared fraction of clonotypes was about 5.5% for naive CD4, around 3.5% for naive CD8, more than 2% for memory CD4, and 0.4% for memory CD8.

Using the deep immunoSEQ assay, multiplex PCR amplified TCR CDR3 regions from genomic DNA. Extracted genomic DNA from each cell subset was distributed evenly across all wells of several immunoSEQ 96-well plates, and each plate was treated as a replicate. For sorted subsets, roughly 200 ng genomic DNA, equal to tens of thousands of T cell genomes, was loaded into each replicate PCR. The purified libraries were quantified using a Qubit 3.0 fluorometer, sized with a Bioanalyzer 2100, and then quantified again using the KAPA Library Quantification kit. A separate single-read 150-cycle Illumina NextSeq 550 flow cell was used to sequence each immunoSEQ 96-well plate. On the study's bioinformatics: Because the immunoSEQ output included only junctional sequences and no quality scores, the filtering could not be the same as the filtering used for full-length reads. To assign V/J genes and CDR3, sequences were annotated against IMGT germline references using PyIR, a Python wrapper for IgBLAST v1.9. Reads with weak V/J assignments (E-value above 1e-6), missing CDR3, stop codons, out-of-frame junctions, or ambiguous translated residues were removed. V3J clonotypes were defined as sequences sharing an identical inferred V gene, J gene, and CDR3 amino acid sequence. Percentage overlap between repertoires was calculated by dividing the number of shared unique clonotypes by the size of the smaller repertoire. Repertoire richness was assessed with RTK rarefaction, the Chao1 estimator, and Recon v2.1 estimates of unobserved clonotypes. Generation probabilities were computed with OLGA for all TCRbeta clonotypes obtained by the gDNA method from a few donors. Not all clones reach the TCRdb copy of this immuneACCESS table, which keeps in-frame sequences only. Checked studies attribute under half of the gap to unresolved V genes and leave the rest unexplained. D and trimming were read from the DNA, whereas the V and J calls and clone size are those reported in that table. Recorded for this sample are 1.5 million to 2.5 million clones; over 85% of them occurred a single time. The top ten constitute more than 0.9% of the sample.

The source is a man between 18 and 35 years old in good health. The sequenced sample consisted of naive CD8+ T cells sorted from blood. The cell subset or site label, read with the paper, signifies: CD45RA+CCR7+.

For the CDR3, the sequence is CASSAGTGPYNEQFF. In nucleotides, the sequence is TGTGCTAGCAGCGCGGGGACAGGGCCCTACAATGAGCAGTTCTTC. This chain joins TRBV7-7 to TRBJ2-1, with 9 bases matching TRBD1. In the germline V gene (reference sequence), CDR1 corresponds to SSHAT and CDR2 to FNYEAQ. The CDR3 numbers 15 residues from cysteine through phenylalanine. Here the CDR3 DNA is all that survives: 45 bases in frame from base 1.